The source of this T cell receptor (beta chain) is a study of cytomegalovirus exposure and HLA in healthy donors. Study details: An analysis done earlier identified about 100 million unique TCR beta sequences from around 180 million T cells. Study-wide results and caveats: Most of the TCR beta V segments (in an earlier analysis) were productive either about 90% or about 30% of the time. The study had only CMV serostatus as immune exposure information. TCR beta chains numbering some 160 were designated cytomegalovirus-associated.

A remark on this clone: Its specificity is not known.

CDR3 length: 15 amino acids. CDR1 is MDHEN and CDR2 is SYDVKM in the germline V gene. Between the trimmed V and J ends, which lost 6 bases and 5 bases, there was a span of 17 bases. PCR employed 60 Vbeta and 13 Jbeta primers. Sequencing used immunoSEQ multiplex PCR; TCRdb keeps in-frame clones, though not all of them. Of about 110,000 clones listed, over 60% are singletons. The TCR was taken from a man in his forties or fifties in good health and CMV-seropositive. The gene calls are TRBV28 and TRBJ1-5, with D possibly matching TRBD1 (6 bases). Sequencing used PBMCs. CDR3 residues: CASSLVGTLDQPQHF. The CDR3 DNA reads as TGTGCCAGCAGCCTCGTCGGGACACTTGATCAGCCCCAGCATTTT.